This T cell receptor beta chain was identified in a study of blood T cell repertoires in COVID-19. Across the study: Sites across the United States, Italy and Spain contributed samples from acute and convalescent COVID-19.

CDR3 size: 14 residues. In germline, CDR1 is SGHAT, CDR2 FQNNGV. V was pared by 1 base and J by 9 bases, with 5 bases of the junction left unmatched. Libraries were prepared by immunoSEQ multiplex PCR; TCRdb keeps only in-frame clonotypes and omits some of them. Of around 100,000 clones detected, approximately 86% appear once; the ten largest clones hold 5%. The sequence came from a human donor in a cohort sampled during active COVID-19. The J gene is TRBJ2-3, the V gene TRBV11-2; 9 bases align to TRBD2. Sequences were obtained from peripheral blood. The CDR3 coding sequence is TGTGCCAGCAGCTTAGGCGGGAGGGCGGGGACGCAGTATTTT. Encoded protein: CASSLGGRAGTQYF.